This is a list of T cell receptor beta chains from one sample in a study of molecular identifiers for immune sequencing clone quantification. In TCRdb, the PCR reads were re-called with MiXCR into one record per CDR3 protein. Among about 40,000 distinct CDR3 sequences listed, 24% were seen once. Sequencing input: naive CD8+ T cells from blood, with Jurkat cell RNA spiked in. The receptors derive from a human donor in good health. Some libraries in this study had Jurkat cell RNA spiked in. CDR3s leave out the opening cysteine and the closing phenylalanine or tryptophan. A D gene is named only where the DNA matches it firmly.

j_gene: TRBJ2-1; v_gene: TRBV11-2; d_gene: TRBD2; CDR3aa: ASSVQLAGAYNEQF
j_gene: TRBJ2-7; v_gene: TRBV4-1; d_gene: TRBD1; CDR3aa: ASSQRQGWGYEQY
j_gene: TRBJ2-1; v_gene: TRBV4-3; d_gene: TRBD2; CDR3aa: ASSHGAGGRQF
j_gene: TRBJ1-5; v_gene: TRBV27; d_gene: TRBD1; CDR3aa: ASRTGPSSNQPQH
j_gene: TRBJ2-7; v_gene: TRBV6-2/TRBV6-3; d_gene: .; CDR3aa: ASSYSGLPSYEQY
j_gene: TRBJ2-7; v_gene: TRBV7-6; d_gene: TRBD1; CDR3aa: ASSRFLGQDEQY
j_gene: TRBJ1-1; v_gene: TRBV20-1; d_gene: .; CDR3aa: SAASGTTAEAL
j_gene: TRBJ2-2; v_gene: TRBV6-5; d_gene: .; CDR3aa: ASSPTYTGELF
j_gene: TRBJ2-3; v_gene: TRBV4-1; d_gene: TRBD2; CDR3aa: ASSQDGGGLTDTQY
j_gene: TRBJ2-7; v_gene: TRBV6-2/TRBV6-3; d_gene: .; CDR3aa: ASSYDYEQY
j_gene: TRBJ2-1; v_gene: TRBV7-6; d_gene: .; CDR3aa: ASSSILGPEQF
j_gene: TRBJ2-7; v_gene: TRBV20-1; d_gene: .; CDR3aa: SARGSRTYEQY
j_gene: TRBJ1-1; v_gene: TRBV9; d_gene: .; CDR3aa: ASSVGSLGVERAEAF
j_gene: TRBJ2-7; v_gene: TRBV9; d_gene: TRBD2; CDR3aa: ASSVEWREGYEQY
j_gene: TRBJ2-3; v_gene: TRBV13; d_gene: TRBD2; CDR3aa: ASSSSVSGASWNTQY
j_gene: TRBJ1-2; v_gene: TRBV4-1; d_gene: .; CDR3aa: ASSQLTGAYGYT
j_gene: TRBJ2-6; v_gene: TRBV6-5; d_gene: TRBD1; CDR3aa: ASSYQYRGRSGANVLT
j_gene: TRBJ1-1; v_gene: TRBV29-1; d_gene: .; CDR3aa: SVGGRNTEAF
j_gene: TRBJ2-4; v_gene: TRBV28; d_gene: .; CDR3aa: ASSFSRDIQY
j_gene: TRBJ1-1; v_gene: TRBV15; d_gene: .; CDR3aa: ATSREGAEAF
j_gene: TRBJ2-4; v_gene: TRBV7-7; d_gene: TRBD1; CDR3aa: ASNPQGSKNIQY
j_gene: TRBJ2-1; v_gene: TRBV19; d_gene: .; CDR3aa: ASKKGPANNEQF
j_gene: TRBJ2-7; v_gene: TRBV7-9; d_gene: .; CDR3aa: ASSPSGLRGEQY
j_gene: TRBJ2-7; v_gene: TRBV7-9; d_gene: TRBD2; CDR3aa: ASSLGLAGASYEQY
j_gene: TRBJ2-5; v_gene: TRBV20-1; d_gene: .; CDR3aa: SARGGRGLEETQY
j_gene: TRBJ1-5; v_gene: TRBV2; d_gene: TRBD1; CDR3aa: ASSELWGQGAGSNQPQH
j_gene: TRBJ2-7; v_gene: TRBV7-9; d_gene: TRBD2; CDR3aa: ASSDPGLAAYEQY
j_gene: TRBJ2-3; v_gene: TRBV20-1; d_gene: TRBD2; CDR3aa: SARFPITSGSADTQY
j_gene: TRBJ2-7; v_gene: TRBV13; d_gene: .; CDR3aa: ASSAGPGYEQY
j_gene: TRBJ2-7; v_gene: TRBV4-3; d_gene: .; CDR3aa: ASSQDIYLGSERY
j_gene: TRBJ2-7; v_gene: TRBV5-1; d_gene: TRBD2; CDR3aa: ASSLASAGVDYERAYEQY
j_gene: TRBJ1-5; v_gene: TRBV28; d_gene: .; CDR3aa: ASSSPSTVQPQH
j_gene: TRBJ1-1; v_gene: TRBV4-1; d_gene: .; CDR3aa: ASSPQSPGQGFGGPAAF
j_gene: TRBJ2-3; v_gene: TRBV7-8; d_gene: TRBD2; CDR3aa: AGRLFSGGAATQY
j_gene: TRBJ1-1; v_gene: TRBV6-1; d_gene: .; CDR3aa: ASSDEGTEAF
j_gene: TRBJ2-4; v_gene: TRBV7-9; d_gene: .; CDR3aa: ASSDGSLLAKNTQY
j_gene: TRBJ2-7; v_gene: TRBV29-1; d_gene: TRBD1; CDR3aa: SVLDRELSYEQY
j_gene: TRBJ2-3; v_gene: TRBV19; d_gene: .; CDR3aa: ASSTLADTSTDTQY
j_gene: TRBJ2-2; v_gene: TRBV29-1; d_gene: TRBD1; CDR3aa: SGRFIWRDRANTGELF
j_gene: TRBJ2-7; v_gene: TRBV6-5; d_gene: .; CDR3aa: ASSYSPGAYEQY
j_gene: TRBJ1-5; v_gene: TRBV19; d_gene: .; CDR3aa: ASSMGMRASNQPQH
j_gene: TRBJ2-1; v_gene: TRBV20-1; d_gene: .; CDR3aa: SAREPGDTYNEQF
j_gene: TRBJ2-3; v_gene: TRBV7-6; d_gene: .; CDR3aa: ASSPLADTQY
j_gene: TRBJ2-1; v_gene: TRBV24-1; d_gene: .; CDR3aa: ATDSGAHNEQF
j_gene: TRBJ2-2; v_gene: TRBV28; d_gene: .; CDR3aa: ASSSRVMVTGELF
j_gene: TRBJ2-1; v_gene: TRBV20-1; d_gene: TRBD2; CDR3aa: SARGPGTSGPLSNPGVFNEQF
j_gene: TRBJ2-5; v_gene: TRBV27; d_gene: TRBD2; CDR3aa: ASSFEASGAQETQY
j_gene: TRBJ2-2; v_gene: TRBV7-3; d_gene: TRBD1; CDR3aa: ASSLDRVSNTGELF
j_gene: TRBJ2-7; v_gene: TRBV6-4; d_gene: TRBD2; CDR3aa: ASSDPGGSSYEQY
j_gene: TRBJ2-7; v_gene: TRBV13; d_gene: TRBD1; CDR3aa: ASSPGGREQY